This is a list of T cell receptor beta chains from one sample in a study of type 1 regulatory T cells. In TCRdb, the reads were re-called with MiXCR into one record per CDR3 protein. Among about 62,000 distinct CDR3 sequences, 60% to 80% were seen once, and the ten largest hold 1.5% to 2%. Antigens of these TCRs are unknown. Sequencing was performed on cultured non-Tr1 T cells, either the whole culture or a sorted T cell fraction (not recorded which). The receptors come from a human donor in good health. Both conserved end residues are part of each CDR3. D genes are given only for firm matches. Not all rows give a size; the values are once, few, many and, for expanded clones, a class.

-,TRBJ1-1,TRBV19,-,TGTGCCAGTACTCCCGCCCGGTCGATCAACACTGAAGCTTTCTTT,CASTPARSINTEAFF
-,TRBJ2-5,TRBV7-9,TRBD2,TGTGCCAGCAGCCTGGGACTAGCGGGAACAGAGACCCAGTACTTC,CASSLGLAGTETQYF
-,TRBJ2-7,TRBV5-1,TRBD1,TGCGCCAGCAGCTTGAGGACAGGGTCCTACGAGCAGTACTTC,CASSLRTGSYEQYF
once,TRBJ2-3,TRBV5-1,-,TGCGCCAGCAGATCAGACAGTTCTAGCACAGATACGCAGTATTTT,CASRSDSSSTDTQYF
-,TRBJ2-7,TRBV5-1,-,TGCGCCAGCAGCTTGATGGCAGGCTCCTACGAGCAGTACTTC,CASSLMAGSYEQYF
-,TRBJ2-1,TRBV28,-,TGTGCCAGCAGTCTAGATGCGGGGATAAATGAGCAGTTCTTC,CASSLDAGINEQFF
few,TRBJ2-5,TRBV5-4,-,TGTGCCAGCAGCCCCGGACCGCCCGTCCAAGAGACCCAGTACTTC,CASSPGPPVQETQYF
few,TRBJ2-2,TRBV28,TRBD1,TGTGCCAGCAGCCGAGACAGGGGGCCCTCGAACACCGGGGAGCTGTTTTTT,CASSRDRGPSNTGELFF
-,TRBJ2-3,TRBV7-2,-,TGTGCCAGCAGCTTGGGCGGTTATAGCACAGATACGCAGTATTTT,CASSLGGYSTDTQYF
-,TRBJ2-2,TRBV10-3,TRBD2,TGTGCCATCACCGGACTAGCGGGACACACCGGGGAGCTGTTTTTT,CAITGLAGHTGELFF
few,TRBJ1-5,TRBV11-2,-,TGTGCCAGCAGCCCACAAGTAGGGAATCAGCCCCAGCATTTT,CASSPQVGNQPQHF
-,TRBJ1-2,TRBV28,-,TGTGCCAGCAGTTTACGGGGATCTCTGGGGACCAACTATGGCTACACCTTC,CASSLRGSLGTNYGYTF
-,TRBJ2-6,TRBV12-3/TRBV12-4,TRBD1,TGTGCCAGCAGTCAAATTCACAGGGGATCTGGGGCCAACGTCCTGACTTTC,CASSQIHRGSGANVLTF
-,TRBJ2-3,TRBV6-2/TRBV6-3,TRBD2,TGTGCCAGCAGTCCCATAGCGGGAGGAAGAGGAGATACGCAGTATTTT,CASSPIAGGRGDTQYF
-,TRBJ2-3,TRBV11-2,-,TGTGCCAGCAGCTTAACCTTCCGAGCGGAAAGCACAGATACGCAGTATTTT,CASSLTFRAESTDTQYF
few,TRBJ1-2,TRBV20-1,TRBD1,TGCAGTGCAGATAACCGACAGGGGGCGGAAGGCTACACCTTC,CSADNRQGAEGYTF
-,TRBJ2-7,TRBV28,TRBD1,TGTGCCAGCAGACCGATAGGACAGGGGTTAGTAGCCGAGCAGTACTTC,CASRPIGQGLVAEQYF
few,TRBJ2-7,TRBV7-2,TRBD2,TGTGCCAGCAGCTTATTGGGTAGCGGGGCCCTCAGCTCCTACGAGCAGTACTTC,CASSLLGSGALSSYEQYF
-,TRBJ1-2,TRBV5-1,-,TGCGCCAGCAGCTTGGTAACGGCCGCGAACTATGGCTACACCTTC,CASSLVTAANYGYTF
-,TRBJ1-5,TRBV12-3/TRBV12-4,-,TGTGCCAGCAGCCACACCGACAGATCCAGCAATCAGCCCCAGCATTTT,CASSHTDRSSNQPQHF
-,TRBJ2-3,TRBV7-3,TRBD1,TGTGCCAGCAGCTCGGGACAGGGTAGCACAGATACGCAGTATTTT,CASSSGQGSTDTQYF
-,TRBJ2-1,TRBV11-1,-,TGTGCCAGCAGCCCCCGGGACTCCAATGAGCAGTTCTTC,CASSPRDSNEQFF
-,TRBJ1-5,TRBV2,TRBD1,TGTGCCAGCAGGAGCAGGGGGAGCAATCAGCCCCAGCATTTT,CASRSRGSNQPQHF
-,TRBJ2-7,TRBV6-1,TRBD2,TGTGCCAGCAGCCAGACTAGCGGGATCAGCTACGAGCAGTACTTC,CASSQTSGISYEQYF
-,TRBJ2-1,TRBV12-3/TRBV12-4,TRBD1,TGTGCCAGCAGTTCCAAGGGACAGGGGAGCAATGAGCAGTTCTTC,CASSSKGQGSNEQFF
few,TRBJ2-3,TRBV7-2,TRBD2,TGTGCCAGCAGCTTAAAGGGTCGAGCGGGAGTCGGCGCAGATACGCAGTATTTT,CASSLKGRAGVGADTQYF
-,TRBJ1-6,TRBV5-1,TRBD1,TGCGCCAGCAGCCGGCAGGGACAGGGCTCTTCACCCCTCCACTTT,CASSRQGQGSSPLHF
once,TRBJ2-5,TRBV3-1,-,TGTGCCAGCAGCCAAGTGATGGATGGTCGGACCCAGTACTTC,CASSQVMDGRTQYF
-,TRBJ2-1,TRBV12-3/TRBV12-4,TRBD1,TGTGCCAGCAGCGGGACAGGGGATCTAACGGGTTCCTACAATGAGCAGTTCTTC,CASSGTGDLTGSYNEQFF
-,TRBJ2-3,TRBV18,-,TGTGCCAGCTCCCGGGAGCGAAACACAGATACGCAGTATTTT,CASSRERNTDTQYF
few,TRBJ2-5,TRBV6-5,TRBD1,TGTGCCAGCAGTCACTACGGGACAGGGGTTGAGACCCAGTACTTC,CASSHYGTGVETQYF
few,TRBJ1-3,TRBV6-6,-,TGTGCCAGCAGCCAGACAACAGGGAACTCTGGAAACACCATATATTTT,CASSQTTGNSGNTIYF